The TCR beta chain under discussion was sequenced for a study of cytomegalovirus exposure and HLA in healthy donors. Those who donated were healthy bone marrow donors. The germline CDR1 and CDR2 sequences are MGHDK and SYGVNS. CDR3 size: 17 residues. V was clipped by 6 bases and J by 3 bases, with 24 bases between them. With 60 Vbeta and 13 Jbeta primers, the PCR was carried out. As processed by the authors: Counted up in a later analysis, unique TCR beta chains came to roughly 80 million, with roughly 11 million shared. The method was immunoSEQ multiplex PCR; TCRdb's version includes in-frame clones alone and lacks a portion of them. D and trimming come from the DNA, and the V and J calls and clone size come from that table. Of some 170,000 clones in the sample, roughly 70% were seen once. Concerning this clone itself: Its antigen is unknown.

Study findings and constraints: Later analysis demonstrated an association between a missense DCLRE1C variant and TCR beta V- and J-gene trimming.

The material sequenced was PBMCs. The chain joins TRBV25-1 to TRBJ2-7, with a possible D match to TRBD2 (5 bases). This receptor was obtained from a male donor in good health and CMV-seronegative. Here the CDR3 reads CASSGGLHSATYYEQYF. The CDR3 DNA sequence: TGTGCCAGCAGCGGAGGCCTTCATAGCGCGACCTACTACGAGCAGTACTTC.